This TCR beta chain was captured by sequencing in a study of T-cell memory formation after mild COVID-19 (dated by TCRdb to the early 2020s). About the study as a whole: Most TCR sequence clusters were specific to one of the two donors. T-cell clones expanding and contracting after mild COVID-19 in a couple of donors were tracked by longitudinal TCRalpha and TCRbeta repertoire sequencing. The cohort was made up of two young adult volunteers, one female and one male, who were previously healthy.

V is cut by 2 bases and J by 7 bases, and the space between the germline ends is 15 bases. CDR1 and CDR2 are drawn from the germline V gene: SGHRS, YFSETQ. The CDR3 runs 14 residues from the cysteine to the phenylalanine. The entry retains the CDR3 DNA only, 42 bases that are in frame from base 1. TCRdb shows the sequencer as Illumina NovaSeq 6000. TCRalpha and TCRbeta cDNA libraries were built by 5'RACE with constant-segment primers, adding sample barcodes and unique molecular identifiers. RNA was extracted from every sample with Trizol reagent. Libraries were amplified in two PCR steps, with a second sample barcode and Illumina TruSeq adapters added in the second step. Libraries were sequenced on an Illumina NovaSeq with 2 x 150 bp paired-end reads. As for how the authors treated the data: Demultiplexing of reads and collapsing into UMI-guided consensus sequences were performed with migec v1.2.7. Using mixcr v2.1.11, UMI consensuses were aligned to TRA and TRB V and J templates and then assembled into clonotypes. A clonotype was counted as expanded or contracted only if both edgeR and NoisET called the change significant, with noise models trained on biological replicates. For edgeR calls, the cutoffs were a false discovery rate-adjusted p below 0.01 and a log2 fold-change threshold of 1. PCA with hierarchical clustering of max-normalized trajectories of the 1000 most abundant clonotypes was used as exploratory dynamics analysis. The CD4 or CD8 phenotype of responding clones was assigned using the separately sequenced CD4+ and CD8+ repertoires. Starting from the raw public reads, TCRdb applied fastp trimming at Q25, assembled clones with MiXCR and retained in-frame beta chains. Under each unique CDR3 protein, matching rows form one entry showing the most common genes and DNA. For this entry, the V and J calls and clone size follow TCRdb and not the study's own pipeline. Recorded for this sample are under 300,000 distinct CDR3 sequences; approximately 8.4% of them occurred a single time. The top ten hold roughly 23% of the sample.

Worth noting for this clonotype: The clone's antigen remains unknown. Nothing much larger sits one base from this clone, and base qualities are not available.

Ficoll-Paque density gradient centrifugation was the method used to isolate PBMCs. Study-level results and caveats: Contracting CD4+ clones were found mainly in CM and EM memory subsets, while CD8+ clones were enriched in EMRA. Only a couple of mild cases were covered by the study, and larger cohorts that include severe cases with pre-infection samples were considered necessary. Whether the second-wave clones peaking on day 37 were SARS-CoV-2 specific was not confirmed. The detection of some responding clones in pre-infection memory suggests that pre-existing cross-reactive memory T cells joined the SARS-CoV-2 response. Balanced CD4/CD8 phenotypes were observed for clones contracting from day 15 to 85, whereas a bias towards CD4+ was observed for a second wave of clones expanding from day 15 to 37.

This clonotype was obtained from a young man who had mild COVID-19 (a few samples of this study predate the infection). The sample titles of this study are shuffled in the database, so cell type and time point are left out; the donor was told from shared clones. The chain couples TRBV5-1 to TRBJ2-5; tentative D gene TRBD1, with 5 bases matching. The sample was PBMCs or a T cell subset sorted from them (not recorded which). The nucleotide sequence reads as follows: TGCGCCAGCAGCTTCTCAGTGGGGCTGGGGACCCAGTACTTC. This translates into CASSFSVGLGTQYF.